A single sample gave rise to the 25 T cell receptor beta chains below, sequenced in a study of T cells in Graves' hyperthyroidism and ophthalmopathy. It was RNA transcripts that yielded the amplified TCR beta CDR3 regions. HTBI primers were the set used in a first-round RT-PCR of the TCR CDR3. TCRdb fed the multiplex PCR reads into MiXCR, producing one record per CDR3 protein. The table includes approximately 630,000 distinct CDR3 sequences, around 16% detected once. Sequencing was carried out using blood. The receptors were sampled from a young woman with Graves' hyperthyroidism.

There are many counts of this clonotype. The rearrangement links TRBV28 to TRBJ2-1; D may be TRBD2 (5 bases). The length of the CDR3 is 12 residues. Trimming removed 3 bases from V and 12 bases from J, with 12 bases in between. Germline CDR1 MDHEN, CDR2 SYDVKM. CDR3 protein: CASSFQTRGQFF. The CDR3 bases are TGTGCCAGCAGTTTTCAAACTAGAGGGCAGTTCTTC.

This clonotype was picked up many times. The chain is built from TRBV11-1 and TRBJ2-3; D call uncertain. Germline V gene data show CDR1 as SGHAT and CDR2 as FQDESV (reference sequence). Trimming removed 0 bases from V and 0 bases from J, with 4 bases in between. The CDR3 is 14 residues long. The DNA of the CDR3 is TGTGCCAGCAGCTTAGCGGCTAGCACAGATACGCAGTATTTT. Its translation is CASSLAASTDTQYF.

V and J are TRBV11-3 and TRBJ2-2, with D uncertain. Trimming cost V 4 bases and J 5 bases, with 5 bases left between them. The CDR3 contains 12 residues. Germline values: CDR1 SGHNT, CDR2 YENEEA. In DNA, the CDR3 is TGTGCCAGCAGCTACCAGACCGGGGAGCTGTTTTTT. This sequence encodes CASSYQTGELFF.

This clonotype was detected a few times. The gene calls are TRBV6-2 or TRBV6-3 and TRBJ2-7; D unclear. With 7 bases removed from V and 0 bases from J, the gap between germline ends came to 16 bases. There are 15 residues in the CDR3. The germline V gene has CDR1 MNHEY and CDR2 SVGEGT. In DNA form, the CDR3 reads TGTGCCAGCATGAGTCGGGCAGGATTCTCCTACGAGCAGTACTTC. It specifies CASMSRAGFSYEQYF.

This clonotype was observed a handful of times. The rearrangement uses TRBV7-9 and TRBJ2-3; D is ambiguous. V shed 2 bases and J shed 6 bases, with 15 bases lying between them. The length of the CDR3 is 15 residues. CDR1 is SEHNR, CDR2 FQNEAQ, per germline (reference sequence). CDR3 nucleotides: TGTGCCAGCAGCTTATCGTCTCTGTTTTCTGATACGCAGTATTTT. This encodes CASSLSSLFSDTQYF.

This clonotype showed up just a few times. The chain joins TRBV5-1 to TRBJ2-7; 8 bases are a match to TRBD2. There are 14 residues in the CDR3. The germline gives CDR1 SGHRS, CDR2 YFSETQ. The V segment lost 0 bases and the J segment 7 bases; nucleotides outside the gene matches: 6. The CDR3 sequence is CASSLDGTRGEQYF. The CDR3 coding sequence is TGCGCCAGCAGCTTGGACGGGACTAGAGGTGAGCAGTACTTC. Together with reference TRBV5-1 and TRBJ2-7, the CDR3 gives the full variable domain: KAGVTQTPRYLIKTRGQQVTLSCSPISGHRSVSWYQQTPGQGLQFLFEYFSETQRNKGNFPGRFSGRQFSNSRSEMNVSTLELGDSALYLCASSLDGTRGEQYFGPGTRLTVT.

The rearrangement uses TRBV9 and TRBJ2-3, with D uncertain. The CDR3 loop spans 14 amino acids. V was clipped by 0 bases and J by 9 bases, with 14 bases between them. The V gene's germline CDR1 is SGDLS and CDR2 YYNGEE. CDR3 sequence reads: CASSVEGPAATQYF. The DNA of the CDR3 is TGTGCCAGCAGCGTAGAAGGTCCGGCGGCGACGCAGTATTTT.

Comment on this clonotype: A much larger clone lies one base from this, so it may be a read error. The chain joins TRBV11-1 to TRBJ2-7; possibly TRBD1 for D (6 bases). The CDR3 is 14 amino acids. Germline CDR1 is SGHAT and CDR2 is FQDESV (reference sequence). The DNA for the CDR3 is TGTGCCTGCAGCCCTAACCGGGACACCTACGAGCAGTACTTC. Protein product: CACSPNRDTYEQYF.

There are many counts of this clonotype. The V and J genes are TRBV27 and TRBJ2-7, with 9 bases matching TRBD1. The CDR3 is 14 amino acids. J was trimmed by 3 bases and V by 6 bases; bases with no gene match: 6. Germline lookup yields CDR1 MNHEY and CDR2 SMNVEV (reference sequence). CDR3 sequence reads: CASRYSTGGYEQYF. Written as DNA, the CDR3 is TGTGCCAGCAGATACTCGACAGGGGGCTACGAGCAGTACTTC.

The V call is TRBV2, the J call TRBJ2-4; D call uncertain. CDR1 and CDR2 (germline): SNHLY, FYNNEI. The CDR3 length is 10 residues. Deletions cut 7 bases from V and 10 bases from J, with 8 bases between. The CDR3 coding sequence is TGTGCCAGCATGGGGTCAATTCAGTACTTC. As protein: CASMGSIQYF. Using reference TRBV2 and TRBJ2-4 for the parts outside the CDR3, the full variable domain is EPEVTQTPSHQVTQMGQEVILRCVPISNHLYFYWYRQILGQKVEFLVSFYNNEISEKSEIFDDQFSVERPDGSNFTLKIRSTKLEDSAMYFCASMGSIQYFGAGTRLSVL.

This sequence joins TRBV5-1 and TRBJ2-7; D is possibly TRBD1 (6 bases). This CDR3 spans 16 amino acids. V was cut by 3 bases and J by 2 bases, with 18 bases left in between. Germline values: CDR1 SGHRS, CDR2 YFSETQ. This chain's CDR3 is CASSWTLWGQAYEQYF. CDR3 bases: TGCGCCAGCAGCTGGACCCTTTGGGGGCAAGCCTACGAGCAGTACTTC. The whole variable domain, remainder taken from reference TRBV5-1 and TRBJ2-7, is KAGVTQTPRYLIKTRGQQVTLSCSPISGHRSVSWYQQTPGQGLQFLFEYFSETQRNKGNFPGRFSGRQFSNSRSEMNVSTLELGDSALYLCASSWTLWGQAYEQYFGPGTRLTVT.

V is TRBV7-9 and J is TRBJ1-2, with 7 bases identical to TRBD1. Trimming took 4 bases from V and 4 from J; bases not matched to a gene: 9. The CDR3 contains 15 residues. Looked up from germline, CDR1 is SEHNR and CDR2 is FQNEAQ (reference sequence). The chain's CDR3 is CASSSITDRVYGYTF. In DNA, the CDR3 is TGTGCCAGCAGCTCCATAACTGACAGGGTCTATGGCTACACCTTC.

The chain carries TRBV5-1 and TRBJ1-5; TRBD1 matches 9 bases. CDR1 is SGHRS, CDR2 YFSETQ, per germline. The CDR3 runs to 15 residues. The V and J ends lost 4 bases and 6 bases, in that order; junction bases with no gene match: 8. Here the CDR3 DNA reads TGCGCCAGCAGCCCCTGGACAGGGGCGAGTCAGCCCCAGCATTTT. Its translation: CASSPWTGASQPQHF.

This clonotype has more than one count but fewer than ten. A read error may be the cause here, since a much bigger clone is one base away. J is TRBJ2-1 and V is TRBV2; no definite D call. This CDR3 is built from 14 residues. Trimming removed 8 bases at V and 9 bases at J, with 20 bases between. CDR1 is SNHLY, CDR2 FYNNEI, per germline. For the CDR3, the DNA is TGTGCCAGCGGTGCAGACTTGTATACAAGTGAGCAGTTCTTC. Its translation: CASGADLYTSEQFF.

This clonotype was counted once. One end of the junction does not line up with germline, which may come from a read error. The gene calls are TRBV28 and TRBJ1-2; no clear D. CDR3 length equals 11 residues. Germline V gene lookup returns CDR1 MDHEN and CDR2 SYDVKM. The CDR3 loop is CACSTNYGYTF. Here the CDR3 DNA reads TGTGCCTGCAGTACCAACTATGGCTACACCTTC.

The chain carries TRBV7-3 and TRBJ2-3, with TRBD2 as a possible D gene (5 bases). Between the trimmed V and J ends, which lost 6 bases and 1 base, there was a span of 11 bases. CDR1 is SGHTA, CDR2 FQGTGA, per germline. The CDR3 consists of 14 residues. Written as DNA, the CDR3 is TGTGCCAGCAGTGAGTTGGGAGGCACAGATACGCAGTATTTT. It specifies CASSELGGTDTQYF.

This clonotype appeared many times. V is TRBV7-6 and J is TRBJ2-1; D gene ambiguous. In germline, CDR1 is SGHVS, CDR2 FNYEAQ. The CDR3 covers 15 residues. Trimming took 3 bases from V and 4 from J, leaving 13 bases between them. The chain's CDR3 is CASSLIKAGYNEQFF. DNA of the CDR3: TGTGCCAGCAGCTTGATTAAAGCAGGATACAATGAGCAGTTCTTC.

This clonotype was found many times. This chain joins TRBV2 and TRBJ2-1; a possible D gene is TRBD2 (5 bases). Germline CDR1 SNHLY, CDR2 FYNNEI. The length of the CDR3 is 14 residues. V was cut by 4 bases and J by 2 bases, with 9 bases left in between. The DNA of the CDR3 is TGTGCCAGCAGTGCGCTAGCCCCCTACAATGAGCAGTTCTTC. This encodes CASSALAPYNEQFF.

This clonotype was picked up many times. This chain links TRBV4-2 with TRBJ2-7, with 9 bases lining up with TRBD1. Losses at the gene ends were 1 base for V and 3 bases for J; bases not matched to a gene: 4. CDR3 length equals 15 residues. Germline V gene sequence: CDR1 LGHNA, CDR2 YNFKEQ. The CDR3 nucleotides read TGTGCCAGCAGCCAAGCCCGGGACAGGGTCTACGAGCAGTACTTC. This sequence encodes CASSQARDRVYEQYF.

This clonotype has just a few counts. The V call is TRBV5-1, the J call TRBJ1-1; no clear D gene. Germline V gene data show CDR1 as SGHRS and CDR2 as YFSETQ. This CDR3 comprises 13 residues. Trimming removed 6 bases from V and 0 bases from J, with 9 bases in between. As DNA, the CDR3 is TGCGCCAGCACCCCAACTATGAACACTGAAGCTTTCTTT. Translated, it gives CASTPTMNTEAFF.

Worth noting for this clonotype: It may be a read error: a sequence one base away is much more abundant. The missing conserved phenylalanine or tryptophan at the end of this CDR3 makes a read error likely. V is TRBV19 and J is TRBJ1-5; maybe TRBD1 (6 bases). V was clipped by 3 bases and J by 3 bases, with 12 bases between them. CDR3 length: 15 residues. Germline CDR1 reads LNHDA; CDR2 reads SQIVND (reference sequence). For the CDR3, the DNA is TGTGCCAGTAGTATCAGCGGACAGACCAATCAGCCCCAGCATCTT. It translates to CASSISGQTNQPQHL.

V gene TRBV29-1 combines with J gene TRBJ2-1; no clear D gene. The V and J ends lost 6 bases and 1 base respectively, with 16 bases between them. The V gene's germline CDR1 is SQVTM and CDR2 ANQGSEA. The CDR3 is 15 amino acids. CDR3 region: CSVADRRGSYNEQFF. The DNA for the CDR3 is TGCAGCGTAGCTGACCGCCGTGGGTCCTACAATGAGCAGTTCTTC.

This clonotype was detected many times. This chain joins TRBV12-3 or TRBV12-4 and TRBJ2-7; 9 bases match TRBD1. The CDR3 sequence is 16 residues long. Unmatched junction bases numbered 13, after V lost 5 bases and J lost 5 bases. The CDR3, as DNA: TGTGCCAGCAGTCCGTCGACAGGGGGAAAAGGCGACGAGCAGTACTTC. It translates to CASSPSTGGKGDEQYF.

The V gene is TRBV5-4, the J gene TRBJ1-6; weak D call: TRBD1 (5 bases). The CDR3 sequence is 14 residues long. Deletions cut 5 bases from V and 9 bases from J, with 15 bases between. CDR1 and CDR2 from the germline V gene are SGHNT and YYREEE (reference sequence). This CDR3 is CASSSGGEFSPLHF. The CDR3 DNA sequence: TGTGCCAGCAGTTCCGGGGGGGAATTTTCACCCCTCCACTTT. The full variable domain, its missing parts supplied by reference TRBV5-4 and TRBJ1-6, is ETGVTQSPTHLIKTRGQQVTLRCSSQSGHNTVSWYQQALGQGPQFIFQYYREEENGRGNFPPRFSGLQFPNYSSELNVNALELDDSALYLCASSSGGEFSPLHFGNGTRLTVT.

The rearrangement uses TRBV7-2 and TRBJ2-1, with 9 bases that match TRBD2. The CDR3 sequence is 14 residues long. Germline V gene sequence: CDR1 SGHTA, CDR2 FQGNSA. The V gene end was trimmed by 5 bases and the J gene end by 4 bases; junction bases not matched to a gene: 3. CDR3 bases: TGTGCCAGCAGCCCTAGCGGGAATTACAATGAGCAGTTCTTC. The encoded protein is CASSPSGNYNEQFF.